This is a list of T cell receptor beta chains from one sample in a study of metastatic and nonmetastatic thyroid tumors. TCRdb reprocessed the PCR reads using MiXCR. The sample carries 5,500 to 7,500 clones, roughly 27% recorded once. The sample consisted of adjacent normal tissue. These TCRs come from a female donor with papillary thyroid cancer or a benign thyroid nodule (not recorded which). Some clones in this sample may be carry-over from other donors' samples. Both conserved end residues are part of each CDR3. Each record gives: D gene, J gene, clone size, V gene, CDR3 protein, CDR3 DNA. A D gene is named only where the DNA matches it firmly. A clone size is listed for some rows: how often the clone was seen (once, few, many), or a class if it is expanded.

-	TRBJ2-5	once	TRBV5-6	CASSWGAETQYF	TGTGCCAGCAGCTGGGGTGCGGAGACCCAGTACTTC
TRBD1	TRBJ2-7	once	TRBV7-2	CASSPDQGADEQYF	TGTGCCAGCAGCCCAGATCAGGGGGCGGACGAGCAGTACTTC
-	TRBJ1-1	-	TRBV6-1	CASIPTGLNTEAFF	TGTGCCAGCATCCCCACAGGGCTAAACACTGAAGCTTTCTTT
-	TRBJ1-1	-	TRBV28	CASNSLPRGTEAFF	TGTGCCAGCAATTCTCTCCCAAGGGGTACTGAAGCTTTCTTT
-	TRBJ2-1	medium-sized	TRBV7-8	CASSTSMSYNEQFF	TGTGCCAGCAGTACGTCCATGTCCTACAATGAGCAGTTCTTC
TRBD2	TRBJ2-3	few	TRBV27	CASRKATSGGRTDTQYF	TGTGCCAGCAGGAAAGCGACTAGCGGGGGGCGCACAGATACGCAGTATTTT
TRBD1	TRBJ1-6	-	TRBV5-1	CASSSGQGLSPLHF	TGCGCCAGCAGTTCGGGACAGGGCCTTTCACCCCTCCACTTT
-	TRBJ2-3	once	TRBV5-1	CASSPAGAPRTDTQYF	TGCGCCAGCAGCCCCGCTGGAGCGCCCCGCACAGATACGCAGTATTTT
-	TRBJ1-2	-	TRBV6-1	CASSDRTGLHGYTF	TGTGCCAGCAGTGACCGCACAGGGTTGCATGGCTACACCTTC
-	TRBJ1-2	many	TRBV5-6	CASSFPPARVVGNYGYTF	TGTGCCAGCAGCTTCCCCCCTGCCAGGGTAGTAGGTAACTATGGCTACACCTTC
TRBD2	TRBJ2-1	few	TRBV7-2	CASRSAGGPDNEQFF	TGTGCCAGCAGGTCAGCGGGAGGGCCGGACAATGAGCAGTTCTTC
-	TRBJ2-7	-	TRBV27	CASRSSSKEQYF	TGTGCCAGCAGATCATCCTCGAAAGAGCAGTACTTC
-	TRBJ2-7	-	TRBV28	CASSQTGQNEQYF	TGTGCCAGCAGCCAAACCGGACAAAACGAGCAGTACTTC
-	TRBJ1-5	few	TRBV6-1	CASTPGTSSNQPQHF	TGTGCCAGCACCCCCGGCACCTCTAGCAATCAGCCCCAGCATTTT
TRBD2	TRBJ2-7	medium-sized	TRBV5-6	CASSLASGAHEQYF	TGTGCCAGCAGCTTGGCTAGCGGGGCCCACGAGCAGTACTTC
-	TRBJ1-2	few	TRBV5-1	CASSSDPGTAGGYTF	TGCGCCAGCAGCTCTGACCCGGGGACGGCGGGTGGCTACACCTTC
-	TRBJ2-7	-	TRBV20-1	CSARVERVPSYEQYF	TGCAGTGCTAGAGTGGAGCGGGTGCCTTCCTACGAGCAGTACTTC
-	TRBJ2-3	-	TRBV20-1	CSARGLGTDTQYF	TGCAGTGCTAGAGGGTTAGGCACAGATACGCAGTATTTT
-	TRBJ2-2	medium-sized	TRBV2	CASRDLQGSTGELFF	TGTGCCAGCAGGGACCTCCAGGGTTCCACCGGGGAGCTGTTTTTT
-	TRBJ1-2	-	TRBV7-2	CASSLAVGGSMKGYTF	TGTGCAAGCAGCTTAGCAGTCGGGGGAAGCATGAAAGGCTACACATTC
TRBD1	TRBJ1-1	-	TRBV19	CASRTRDRGQVDTEAFF	TGTGCCAGTAGGACCCGGGACAGGGGGCAGGTGGACACTGAAGCTTTCTTT
-	TRBJ1-1	few	TRBV27	CASSLSTIAKAFF	TGTGCCAGCAGTTTATCCACAATCGCTAAAGCTTTCTTT
-	TRBJ2-3	few	TRBV6-2/TRBV6-3	CASSSLRGDTQYF	TGTGCCAGCAGCAGTCTAAGGGGAGATACGCAGTATTTT
-	TRBJ1-1	-	TRBV20-1	CSARDRMRADTEAFF	TGCAGTGCTAGAGATAGAATGAGGGCAGACACTGAAGCTTTCTTT
-	TRBJ1-2	few	TRBV6-1	CASREDGYTF	TGTGCCAGCAGGGAAGATGGCTACACCTTC
TRBD1	TRBJ2-3	many	TRBV20-1	CSARSPPGQGSTDTQYF	TGCAGTGCTAGATCTCCCCCGGGACAGGGGTCCACAGATACGCAGTATTTT
-	TRBJ2-7	-	TRBV20-1	CSAGKTLIYEQYF	TGCAGTGCCGGCAAGACCCTGATCTACGAGCAGTACTTC
-	TRBJ2-7	-	TRBV2	CASTQPGRNYGQYF	TGTGCCAGCACCCAACCGGGACGGAACTACGGGCAGTACTTC
TRBD1	TRBJ1-2	-	TRBV28	CASRGQGANYGYTF	TGTGCCAGCAGGGGACAGGGAGCTAACTATGGCTACACCTTC
TRBD1	TRBJ2-6	-	TRBV7-8	CASSLMGTGAGANVLTF	TGTGCCAGCAGCTTAATGGGGACAGGGGCTGGGGCCAACGTCCTGACTTTC
-	TRBJ2-3	-	TRBV11-1	CASSSIRTRVTDTQYF	TGTGCCAGCAGCTCGATAAGGACCCGGGTCACAGATACGCAGTATTTT
TRBD1	TRBJ2-1	medium-sized	TRBV7-2	CASSFDQGAVPYNEQFF	TGTGCCAGCAGCTTCGACCAGGGGGCAGTCCCCTACAATGAGCAGTTCTTC
-	TRBJ2-7	few	TRBV6-1	CASSDDSVNYYEQYF	TGTGCCAGCAGCGATGACAGTGTAAATTACTACGAGCAGTACTTC
-	TRBJ1-2	few	TRBV12-3/TRBV12-4	CASSLGGNGYTF	TGTGCCAGCAGTTTAGGTGGGAATGGCTACACCTTC
-	TRBJ2-2	few	TRBV12-3/TRBV12-4	CASSLSGARGELFF	TGTGCCAGCAGTTTGTCCGGGGCTCGAGGGGAGCTGTTTTTT
-	TRBJ2-3	-	TRBV5-1	CASSLGSRGADTQYF	TGCGCCAGCAGCTTGGGTAGCAGGGGCGCAGATACGCAGTATTTT
-	TRBJ2-7	few	TRBV5-1	CASSLSVTTYEQYF	TGCGCCAGCAGCTTGTCGGTCACTACCTACGAGCAGTACTTC
TRBD1	TRBJ2-2	-	TRBV10-3	CAISVAGTGDGELFF	TGTGCCATCAGTGTAGCCGGGACAGGGGACGGGGAGCTGTTTTTT
-	TRBJ2-1	few	TRBV28	CASSLLGASSPYNEQFF	TGTGCCAGCAGTTTACTTGGCGCCTCGTCCCCCTACAATGAGCAGTTCTTC
TRBD1	TRBJ1-1	-	TRBV6-1	CASRTDRAERHTEAFF	TGTGCCAGCAGGACCGACAGGGCGGAACGTCATACTGAAGCTTTCTTT
-	TRBJ1-1	medium-sized	TRBV27	CASSFPGGTEAFF	TGTGCCAGCAGTTTTCCGGGGGGCACTGAAGCTTTCTTT
-	TRBJ1-1	-	TRBV19	CASSIWGNTEAFF	TGTGCCAGTAGTATTTGGGGGAACACTGAAGCTTTCTTT
-	TRBJ1-1	-	TRBV19	CASSIGGFGNTEAFF	TGTGCCAGTAGTATTGGGGGGTTCGGGAACACTGAAGCTTTCTTT
TRBD1	TRBJ1-2	-	TRBV20-1	CSARVTRQGAIYGYTF	TGCAGTGCTAGAGTTACTAGACAGGGAGCGATCTATGGCTACACCTTC
-	TRBJ1-1	-	TRBV2	CASRGDMNTEAFF	TGTGCCAGCAGGGGGGATATGAACACTGAAGCTTTCTTT
TRBD1	TRBJ1-4	medium-sized	TRBV28	CASSLGQGANEKLFF	TGTGCCAGCAGTTTGGGACAGGGGGCGAATGAAAAACTGTTTTTT
-	TRBJ2-3	medium-sized	TRBV7-6	CASSSLATDTQYF	TGTGCCAGCAGCAGCCTCGCGACAGATACGCAGTATTTT
-	TRBJ1-2	-	TRBV28	CASSLLSLLGVYTF	TGTGCCAGCAGTTTACTGTCTCTGCTAGGTGTCTACACCTTC
-	TRBJ2-3	few	TRBV7-2	CASSSITSTDTQYF	TGTGCCAGCAGCTCGATTACTAGCACAGATACGCAGTATTTT
-	TRBJ1-5	once	TRBV20-1	CSVIPGGNQPQHF	TGCAGCGTAATTCCTGGGGGCAATCAGCCCCAGCATTTT
-	TRBJ1-4	medium-sized	TRBV11-3	CASSLGTGGTNEKLFF	TGTGCCAGCAGCTTGGGTACGGGGGGAACTAATGAAAAACTGTTTTTT
TRBD1	TRBJ2-7	medium-sized	TRBV6-6	CASSYSQGAAYEQYF	TGTGCCAGCAGTTACTCCCAGGGGGCGGCCTACGAGCAGTACTTC
TRBD1	TRBJ1-6	-	TRBV5-1	CASSSHRDRGDSPLHF	TGCGCCAGCAGCTCACACCGGGACAGGGGAGATTCACCCCTCCACTTT
-	TRBJ2-7	-	TRBV2	CASKTQGVHEQYF	TGTGCCAGCAAGACCCAAGGGGTTCACGAGCAGTACTTC
-	TRBJ2-2	once	TRBV5-1	CASSSGVNTGELFF	TGCGCCAGCAGTTCGGGGGTGAACACCGGGGAGCTGTTTTTT
TRBD2	TRBJ2-5	many	TRBV5-5	CASSSGGTSTQETQYF	TGTGCCAGCAGCTCCGGCGGGACTAGCACTCAAGAGACCCAGTACTTC
-	TRBJ2-2	-	TRBV12-3/TRBV12-4	CASTLGGNTGELFF	TGTGCCAGCACCTTAGGAGGCAACACCGGGGAGCTGTTTTTT